This T cell receptor delta chain was retrieved from a study of gamma-delta T cells after stem cell transplantation. This clone is labeled as large. The identical CDR3 is also encoded by other nucleotide sequences in the sample. TCRdb repeated clone calling on the RT-PCR reads with CATT. This table holds roughly 3,300 delta-chain clones, 4% to 6% found once. The CDR3 has 18 amino acids. Trimming removed 0 bases from V and 4 bases from J; junction bases left unmatched: 12. The V gene's germline CDR1 is GEAIGNYY and CDR2 EKD. The sample comprised gamma-delta T cells. The gene calls are TRDV2 and TRDJ1, with 11 bases matching TRDD3. The receptor was derived from a human donor. It is not recorded whose cells these are; they may come from a transplant donor. The CDR3 DNA reads TGTGCCTGTGACACCGTTGAGGTCCTGGGGGATACTCACGATAAACTCATCTTT. The encoded protein is CACDTVEVLGDTHDKLIF.